This T cell receptor (beta chain) was captured in a study of T-cell memory formation after mild COVID-19. General study points: There were some responding clones in pre-infection memory, which suggested that cross-reactive memory had joined.

MiXCR, run by TCRdb on the 5' RACE reads, gives a single entry per CDR3 protein. The table records around 250,000 distinct CDR3 sequences, 16% of them present only once. For this clonotype: Its specificity is not known.

Sequenced input: PBMCs or a T cell subset sorted from them (not recorded which). The clonotype was recovered from a man younger than 35 who had mild COVID-19 (a few samples of this study predate the infection). Cell type and time point are not known.

CDR3 loop: CASSVDRVDEQFF. Here the CDR3 DNA reads TGTGCCAGCAGCGTGGACAGGGTCGATGAGCAGTTCTTC. V usage is TRBV6-1 and J usage is TRBJ2-1; 8 bases map to TRBD1. The CDR3 has 13 residues. Germline-derived CDR1 and CDR2 are MNHNS and SASEGT. The V and J ends lost 6 bases and 8 bases, in that order; junction bases with no gene match: 6.